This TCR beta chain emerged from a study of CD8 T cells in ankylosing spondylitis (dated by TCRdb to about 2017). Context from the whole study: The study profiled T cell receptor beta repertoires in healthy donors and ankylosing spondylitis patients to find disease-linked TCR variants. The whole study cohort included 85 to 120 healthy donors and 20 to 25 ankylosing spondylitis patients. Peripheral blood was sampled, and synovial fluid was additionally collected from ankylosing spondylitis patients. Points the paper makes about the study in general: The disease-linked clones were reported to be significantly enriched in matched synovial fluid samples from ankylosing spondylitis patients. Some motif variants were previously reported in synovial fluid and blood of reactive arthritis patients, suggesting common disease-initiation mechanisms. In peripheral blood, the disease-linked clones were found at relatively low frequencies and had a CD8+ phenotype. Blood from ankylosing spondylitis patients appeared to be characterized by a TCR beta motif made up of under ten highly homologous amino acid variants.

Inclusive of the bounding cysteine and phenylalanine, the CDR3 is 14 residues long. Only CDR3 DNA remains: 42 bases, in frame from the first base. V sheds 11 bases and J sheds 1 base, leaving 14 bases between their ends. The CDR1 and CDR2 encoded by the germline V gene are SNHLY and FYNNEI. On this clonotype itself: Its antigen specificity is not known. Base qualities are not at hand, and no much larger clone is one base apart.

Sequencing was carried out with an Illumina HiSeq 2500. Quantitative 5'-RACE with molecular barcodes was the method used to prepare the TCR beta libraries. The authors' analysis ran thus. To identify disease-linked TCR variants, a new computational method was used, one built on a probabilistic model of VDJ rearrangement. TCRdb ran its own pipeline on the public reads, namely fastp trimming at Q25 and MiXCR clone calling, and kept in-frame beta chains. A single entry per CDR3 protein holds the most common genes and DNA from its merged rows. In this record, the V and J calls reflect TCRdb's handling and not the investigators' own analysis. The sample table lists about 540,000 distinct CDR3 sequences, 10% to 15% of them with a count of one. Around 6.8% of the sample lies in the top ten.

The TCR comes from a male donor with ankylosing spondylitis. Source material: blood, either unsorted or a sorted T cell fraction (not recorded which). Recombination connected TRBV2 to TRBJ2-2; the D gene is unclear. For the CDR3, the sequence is CAASLRENTGELFF. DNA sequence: TGTGCCGCCTCATTAAGGGAGAACACCGGGGAGCTGTTTTTT.